One sample yielded the 5 T cell receptor beta chains listed below, sequenced in a study of PD-1 blockade in classical Hodgkin lymphoma. Patients all relapsed after autologous stem cell transplantation, and there was variation in brentuximab vedotin exposure. TCRdb's table, derived via immunoSEQ multiplex PCR, lists solely in-frame clones and lacks some. The top ten clones hold about 10% of a sample with about 86,000 clones, about 88% of them seen once. This specimen was peripheral blood mononuclear cells (PBMCs), taken before the second cycle of nivolumab. Receptors originate from a human donor with classical Hodgkin lymphoma.

This chain uses TRBV7-6 with TRBJ2-7, with 8 bases fitting TRBD1. The V gene end was trimmed by 4 bases and the J gene end by 2 bases; junction bases not matched to a gene: 7. CDR3 length: 15 residues. CDR1 is SGHVS, CDR2 FNYEAQ, per germline. The CDR3 loop is CASSSRQGSTYEQYF. DNA of the CDR3: TGTGCCAGCAGCTCGCGACAGGGGTCTACCTACGAGCAGTACTTC.

V and J are TRBV9 and TRBJ2-1, with D perhaps being TRBD1 or TRBD2 (5 bases each). Germline CDR1 SGDLS, CDR2 YYNGEE. The CDR3 runs 15 residues. V lost 2 bases and J 8 bases, leaving 17 bases between the germline ends. The CDR3 region has the DNA TGTGCCAGCAGCGTGGACGTGGGACGGGTATATGAGCAGTTCTTC. Amino acid sequence: CASSVDVGRVYEQFF.

The count of this clone is one. The chain employs TRBV7-8 and TRBJ2-1, with D possibly being TRBD1 (6 bases). Trimming cost V 4 bases and J 2 bases, with 15 bases left between them. The CDR3 length is 16 residues. Germline V gene lookup returns CDR1 SGHVS and CDR2 FQNEAQ. The CDR3 here is CASSSVRDTTYNEQFF. The CDR3 DNA reads TGTGCCAGCAGCTCGGTCCGGGACACGACCTACAATGAGCAGTTCTTC.

V gene TRBV4-1 combines with J gene TRBJ2-3; 11 bases agree with TRBD2. The CDR3 totals 16 residues. Germline-derived CDR1 and CDR2 are MGHRA and YSYEKL. J gave up 5 bases and V 1 base, and 5 bases lay outside the gene matches. The CDR3 sequence is CASSQVPSGGLDTQYF. DNA of the CDR3: TGCGCCAGCAGCCAAGTCCCTAGCGGGGGGTTAGATACGCAGTATTTT.

The gene calls are TRBV15 and TRBJ2-7; 10 nucleotides agree with TRBD2. Per the germline V gene, CDR1 is LNHNV and CDR2 is YYDKDF (reference sequence). The CDR3 spans 14 residues. J gave up 0 bases and V 9 bases, and 5 bases lay outside the gene matches. CDR3 bases: TGTGCCACAGGAGCGGGAGGGCCCTCCTACGAGCAGTACTTC. This translates into CATGAGGPSYEQYF. Based on the CDR3 plus reference TRBV15 and TRBJ2-7, the full variable domain is DAMVIQNPRYQVTQFGKPVTLSCSQTLNHNVMYWYQQKSSQAPKLLFHYYDKDFNNEADTPDNFQSRRPNTSFCFLDIRSPGLGDTAMYLCATGAGGPSYEQYFGPGTRLTVT.